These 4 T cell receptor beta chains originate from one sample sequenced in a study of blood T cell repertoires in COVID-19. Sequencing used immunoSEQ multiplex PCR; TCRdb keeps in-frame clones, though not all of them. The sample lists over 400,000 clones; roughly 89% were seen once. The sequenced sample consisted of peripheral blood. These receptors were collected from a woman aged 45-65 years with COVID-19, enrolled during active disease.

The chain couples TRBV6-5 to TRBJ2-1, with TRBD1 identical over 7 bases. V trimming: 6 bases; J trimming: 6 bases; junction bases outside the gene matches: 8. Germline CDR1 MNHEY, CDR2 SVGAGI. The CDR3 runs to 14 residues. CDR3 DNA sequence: TGTGCCAGCAGACTGACAGGGTCGAGCAATGAGCAGTTCTTC. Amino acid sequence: CASRLTGSSNEQFF.

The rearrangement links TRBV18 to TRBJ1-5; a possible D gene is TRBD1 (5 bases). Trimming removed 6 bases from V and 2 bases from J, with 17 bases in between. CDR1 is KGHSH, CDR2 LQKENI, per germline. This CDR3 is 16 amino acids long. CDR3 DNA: TGTGCCAGCTCCCGAGGGGCGGGATTCGGCAATCAGCCCCAGCATTTT. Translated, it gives CASSRGAGFGNQPQHF.

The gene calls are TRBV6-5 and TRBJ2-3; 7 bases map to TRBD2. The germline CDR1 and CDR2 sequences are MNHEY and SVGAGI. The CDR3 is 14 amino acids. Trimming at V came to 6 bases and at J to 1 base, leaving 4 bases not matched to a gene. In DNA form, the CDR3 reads TGTGCCAGCAGGACCGCGGGGGGCACAGATACGCAGTATTTT. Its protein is CASRTAGGTDTQYF.

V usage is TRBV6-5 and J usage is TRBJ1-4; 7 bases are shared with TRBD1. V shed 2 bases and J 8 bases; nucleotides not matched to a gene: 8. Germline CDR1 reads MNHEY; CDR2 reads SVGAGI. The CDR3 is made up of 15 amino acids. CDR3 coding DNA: TGTGCCAGCAGTTACACAGGGGACAGTCAGGAAAAACTGTTTTTT. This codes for CASSYTGDSQEKLFF.